The 5 T cell receptor beta chains listed next were all sequenced from one sample in a study of OX40 agonist ivuxolimab in advanced cancers. Clones were sequenced by immunoSEQ multiplex PCR, and TCRdb holds only the in-frame ones, with some missing. The table includes over 15,000 clones, 70% to 90% detected once. This specimen was CD4+ or CD8+ T cells sorted from blood, taken in a trial of the OX40 agonist ivuxolimab. The source is an adult with an advanced solid tumor such as melanoma, head and neck, liver or kidney cancer.

DNA of the CDR3: TGCAGCGTTGAAGATCGGGCAGATACGCAGTATTTT. Translation gives CSVEDRADTQYF. V and J are TRBV29-1 and TRBJ2-3; D is unclear. This CDR3 region has 12 residues. Trimming shortened V by 0 bases and J by 4 bases, and 5 bases separated the two germline ends. Germline CDR1 is SQVTM and CDR2 is ANQGSEA.

The CDR3 reads CASSSGQPSEKLFF. The CDR3 nucleotides are TGTGCCAGCAGCTCGGGACAGCCTTCTGAAAAACTGTTTTTT. The chain has TRBV7-9 and TRBJ1-4, with 7 bases matching TRBD1. J was trimmed by 7 bases and V by 4 bases; bases with no gene match: 6. There are 14 residues in the CDR3. Germline CDR1 and CDR2: SEHNR and FQNEAQ (reference sequence).

The J gene is TRBJ2-7, the V gene TRBV6-5; tentative D call: TRBD1 (5 bases). The germline V gene has CDR1 MNHEY and CDR2 SVGAGI. CDR3 length: 13 amino acids. Deletions cut 2 bases from V and 6 bases from J, with 11 bases between. The DNA for the CDR3 is TGTGCCAGCAGTTACGTGCCTAGGGGCGAGCAGTACTTC. It codes for CASSYVPRGEQYF.

This chain links TRBV21-1 with TRBJ1-5; the table gives TRBD1 as D, unverified against the DNA. TRBV21-1 is marked as a pseudogene. The CDR3 extends over 18 amino acids. CDR3 DNA sequence: TGTGCCAGCAGCAAAAAGGGACAGGGGGCCAAATACAATCAGCCCCAGCATTTT. Protein: CASSKKGQGAKYNQPQHF.

This chain joins TRBV7-9 and TRBJ2-3, with D possibly matching TRBD1 (5 bases). V was pared by 1 base and J by 2 bases, with 10 bases between. This CDR3 region has 15 residues. Germline CDR1 reads SEHNR; CDR2 reads FQNEAQ (reference sequence). The CDR3 sequence: CASSLVQGYTDTQYF. The CDR3 DNA reads TGTGCCAGCAGCTTAGTGCAGGGTTACACAGATACGCAGTATTTT.